Listed below are T cell receptor beta chains from one sample, sequenced in a study of blood T cells in healthy people across ages. TCRdb fed the 5' RACE reads into MiXCR, producing one record per CDR3 protein. The sample consists of roughly 800,000 distinct CDR3 sequences, roughly 60% of them appearing once. The specimen was blood. These receptors came from a man aged 30 to 39 in good health. CDR3s include the opening cysteine and the closing phenylalanine or tryptophan. The order of the fields is V gene, D gene, clone size, J gene, CDR3 DNA, CDR3 protein. D genes are given only for firm matches. Clone size appears in some rows only: once, few, many, or a class for an expanded clone.

TRBV7-6	TRBD2	once	TRBJ2-3	TGTGCCAGCAGCGCCGCTAGCGGGAGGGCCGGGACAGATACGCAGTATTTT	CASSAASGRAGTDTQYF
TRBV28	NA	once	TRBJ2-7	TGTGCCAGCAGTTTTGGCATTGGACAGACCTACGAGCAGTACTTC	CASSFGIGQTYEQYF
TRBV11-1	TRBD2	NA	TRBJ2-1	TGTGCCAGCCAGGGACTAGCGAGCCTCAATGAGCAGTTCTTC	CASQGLASLNEQFF
TRBV29-1	NA	few	TRBJ2-3	TGCAGCGTTGAGACTACAAGGGAAACAGATACGCAGTATTTT	CSVETTRETDTQYF
TRBV7-2	TRBD2	few	TRBJ2-3	TGTGCCAGCAGCTTAAGGGGCGGGAGCGGCACAGATACGCAGTATTTT	CASSLRGGSGTDTQYF
TRBV10-1	NA	NA	TRBJ1-2	TGCGCCAGCAGTGAGAATCCGATTTATGGCTACACCTTC	CASSENPIYGYTF
TRBV20-1	NA	NA	TRBJ2-1	TGCAGTGCTATGGGCGCGTCGGGTGAGCAGTTCTTC	CSAMGASGEQFF
TRBV20-1	NA	NA	TRBJ1-4	TGCAGTGCCGCAGACCCCAGTTTTAATGAAAAACTGTTTTTT	CSAADPSFNEKLFF
TRBV10-3	NA	NA	TRBJ2-7	TGTGCCAGCCGCCCAGGGGGGGATACCTACGAGCAGTACTTC	CASRPGGDTYEQYF
TRBV6-5	NA	NA	TRBJ1-1	TGTGCCAGCAGTTACTCGGAAATTGAATGGGGCGAAGCTTTCTTT	CASSYSEIEWGEAFF
TRBV5-1	NA	NA	TRBJ2-7	TGCGCCAGCAGCGACCGCGGGACATTCTCCTACGAGCAGTACTTC	CASSDRGTFSYEQYF
TRBV29-1	TRBD2	few	TRBJ2-5	TGCAGCGCCCAACTAGCGGGAGGAACCCAGTACTTC	CSAQLAGGTQYF
TRBV20-1	NA	NA	TRBJ1-1	TGCAGTGCTTCTTTGAACACTGAAGCTTTCTTT	CSASLNTEAFF
TRBV6-1	NA	NA	TRBJ2-5	TGTGCCAGCATGACCAGTGGGGGAGAGACCCAGTACTTC	CASMTSGGETQYF
TRBV20-1	NA	NA	TRBJ2-1	TGCAGCTTCTACCCCCGGGGGCTAGGCTCCTACAATGAGCAGTTCTTC	CSFYPRGLGSYNEQFF
TRBV12-3/TRBV12-4	NA	once	TRBJ2-1	TGTGCCAGCAGTTTAGTGGCAGGGTGGGACAATGAGCAGTTCTTC	CASSLVAGWDNEQFF
TRBV6-5	NA	NA	TRBJ2-1	TGTGCCAGCAGTTTTGGGACCGTAGGAGATGAGCAGTTCTTC	CASSFGTVGDEQFF
TRBV4-3	TRBD1	NA	TRBJ2-6	TGCGCCAGCAACCAAGAGGGGACAGGGGCCTCTGGGGCCAACGTCCTGACTTTC	CASNQEGTGASGANVLTF
TRBV7-3	TRBD2	NA	TRBJ2-1	TGTGCCAGCAGCTTAATCCTAGCGGGGTACAATGAGCAGTTCTTC	CASSLILAGYNEQFF
TRBV6-6	NA	NA	TRBJ2-6	TGTGCCAGCAGTTACCTCGGGGTCAACCCTGGGGCCAACGTCCTGACTTTC	CASSYLGVNPGANVLTF
TRBV15	NA	NA	TRBJ2-5	TGTGCCACCAGCAGAGATCACCGGTGGGAGACCCAGTACTTC	CATSRDHRWETQYF
TRBV28	TRBD1	NA	TRBJ2-3	TGTGCCAGCGGGGGACAGGGAGGCCGTCCAGATACGCAGTATTTT	CASGGQGGRPDTQYF
TRBV29-1	NA	few	TRBJ2-4	TGCAGCGTTTGGCGAAGCGGGTGGGACAAAAACATTCAGTACTTC	CSVWRSGWDKNIQYF